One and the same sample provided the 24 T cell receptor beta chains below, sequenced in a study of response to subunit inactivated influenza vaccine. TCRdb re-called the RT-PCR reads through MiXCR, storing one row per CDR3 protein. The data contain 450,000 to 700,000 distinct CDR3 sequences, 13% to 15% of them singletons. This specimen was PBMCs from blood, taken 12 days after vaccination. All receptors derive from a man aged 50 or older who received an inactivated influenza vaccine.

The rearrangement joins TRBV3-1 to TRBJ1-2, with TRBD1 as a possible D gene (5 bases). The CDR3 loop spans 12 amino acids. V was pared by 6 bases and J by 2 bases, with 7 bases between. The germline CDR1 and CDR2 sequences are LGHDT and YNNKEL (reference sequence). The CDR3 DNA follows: TGTGCCAGCAGTGCAGGGAACTATGGCTACACCTTC. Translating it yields CASSAGNYGYTF.

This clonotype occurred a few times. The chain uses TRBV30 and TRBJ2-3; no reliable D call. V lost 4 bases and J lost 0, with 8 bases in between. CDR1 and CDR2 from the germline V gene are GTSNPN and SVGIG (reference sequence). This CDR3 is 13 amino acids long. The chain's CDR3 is CAWKTTSTDTQYF. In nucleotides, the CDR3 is TGTGCCTGGAAAACAACTAGCACAGATACGCAGTATTTT.

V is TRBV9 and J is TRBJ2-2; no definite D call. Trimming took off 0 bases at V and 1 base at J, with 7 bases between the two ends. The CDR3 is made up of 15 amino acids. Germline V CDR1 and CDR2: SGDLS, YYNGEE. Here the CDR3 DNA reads TGTGCCAGCAGCGTAGTCGGCGGGAACACCGGGGAGCTGTTTTTT. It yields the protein CASSVVGGNTGELFF.

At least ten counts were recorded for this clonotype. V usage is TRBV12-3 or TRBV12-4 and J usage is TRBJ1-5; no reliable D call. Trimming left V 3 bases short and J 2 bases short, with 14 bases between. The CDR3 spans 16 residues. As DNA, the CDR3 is TGTGCCAGCAGTTTCGTGGGTGTCGGAGGCAATCAGCCCCAGCATTTT. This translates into CASSFVGVGGNQPQHF.

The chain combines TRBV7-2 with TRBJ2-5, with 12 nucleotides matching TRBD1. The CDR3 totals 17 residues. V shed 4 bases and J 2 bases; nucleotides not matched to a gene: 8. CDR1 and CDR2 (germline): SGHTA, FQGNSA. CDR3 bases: TGTGCCAGCAGCTCAACGGGACAGGGGGCGCCTCAAGAGACCCAGTACTTC. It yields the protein CASSSTGQGAPQETQYF.

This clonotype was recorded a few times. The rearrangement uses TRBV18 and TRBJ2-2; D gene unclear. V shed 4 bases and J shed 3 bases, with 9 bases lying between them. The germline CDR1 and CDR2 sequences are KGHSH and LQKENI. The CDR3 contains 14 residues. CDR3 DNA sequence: TGTGCCAGCTCACTCATGACGGACACCGGGGAGCTGTTTTTT. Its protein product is CASSLMTDTGELFF.

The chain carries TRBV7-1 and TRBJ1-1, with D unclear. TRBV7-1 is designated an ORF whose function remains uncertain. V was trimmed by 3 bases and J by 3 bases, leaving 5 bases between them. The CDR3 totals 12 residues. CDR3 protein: CASSSWDTEAFF. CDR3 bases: TGTGCCAGCAGCTCCTGGGACACTGAAGCTTTCTTT.

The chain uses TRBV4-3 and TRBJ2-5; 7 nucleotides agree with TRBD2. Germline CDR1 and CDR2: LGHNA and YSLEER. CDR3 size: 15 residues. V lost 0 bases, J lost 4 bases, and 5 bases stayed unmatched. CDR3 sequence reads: CASSQDSGGGETQYF. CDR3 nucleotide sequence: TGCGCCAGCAGCCAAGATTCCGGCGGGGGAGAGACCCAGTACTTC.

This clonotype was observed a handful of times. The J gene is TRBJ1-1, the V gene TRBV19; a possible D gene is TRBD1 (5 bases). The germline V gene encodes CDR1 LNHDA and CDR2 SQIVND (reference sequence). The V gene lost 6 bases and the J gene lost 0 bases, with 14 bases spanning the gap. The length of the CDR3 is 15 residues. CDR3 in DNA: TGTGCCAGTAGGCCTGGACACGCGTTGAACACTGAAGCTTTCTTT. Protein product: CASRPGHALNTEAFF.

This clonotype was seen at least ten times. CDR3 DNA: TGCGCCAGCAGCTGGGTAGCGGGCCCTCAAGAGACCCAGTACTTC. Translation: CASSWVAGPQETQYF. The chain carries TRBV5-1 and TRBJ2-5; 7 bases are shared with TRBD2. Germline trimming cut 3 bases from V and 2 bases from J; bases unmatched to any gene: 7. The CDR3 contains 15 residues. Germline V gene data show CDR1 as SGHRS and CDR2 as YFSETQ.

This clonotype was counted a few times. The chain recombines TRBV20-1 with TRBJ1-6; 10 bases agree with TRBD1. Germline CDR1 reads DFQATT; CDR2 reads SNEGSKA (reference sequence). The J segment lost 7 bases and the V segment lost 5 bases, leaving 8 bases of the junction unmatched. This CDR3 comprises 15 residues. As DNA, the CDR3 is TGCAGTGCTCTGGGACAGGGGTCTTCGAATTCACCCCTCCACTTT. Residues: CSALGQGSSNSPLHF.

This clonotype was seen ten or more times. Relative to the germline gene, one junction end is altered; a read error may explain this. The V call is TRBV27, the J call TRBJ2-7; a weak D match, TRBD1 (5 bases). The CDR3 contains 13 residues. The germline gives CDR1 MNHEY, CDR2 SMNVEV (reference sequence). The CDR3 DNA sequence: TGTGCCAGCAGCTTATCTGCAGGGTACGAGCAGTACTTC. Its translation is CASSLSAGYEQYF.

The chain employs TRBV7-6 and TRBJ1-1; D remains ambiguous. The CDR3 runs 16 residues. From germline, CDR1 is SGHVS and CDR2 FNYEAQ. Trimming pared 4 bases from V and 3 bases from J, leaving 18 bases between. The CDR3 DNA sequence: TGTGCCAGCAGCTGGAGCTTACGGGAGTGGGACACTGAAGCTTTCTTT. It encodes CASSWSLREWDTEAFF. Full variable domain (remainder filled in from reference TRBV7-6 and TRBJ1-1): GAGVSQSPRYKVTKRGQDVALRCDPISGHVSLYWYRQALGQGPEFLTYFNYEAQQDKSGLPNDRFSAERPEGSISTLTIQRTEQRDSAMYRCASSWSLREWDTEAFFGQGTRLTVV.

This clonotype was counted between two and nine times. CDR3 residues: CASSPQGGETQYF. The DNA of the CDR3 is TGCGCCAGCAGCCCACAGGGGGGGGAGACCCAGTACTTC. The J gene is TRBJ2-5, the V gene TRBV5-1; D is perhaps TRBD1 (8 bases). Trimming removed 4 bases at V and 5 bases at J, with 12 bases between. The germline CDR1 and CDR2 sequences are SGHRS and YFSETQ. The CDR3 is 13 amino acids. The complete variable domain, with remaining parts taken from reference TRBV5-1 and TRBJ2-5, reads KAGVTQTPRYLIKTRGQQVTLSCSPISGHRSVSWYQQTPGQGLQFLFEYFSETQRNKGNFPGRFSGRQFSNSRSEMNVSTLELGDSALYLCASSPQGGETQYFGPGTRLLVL.

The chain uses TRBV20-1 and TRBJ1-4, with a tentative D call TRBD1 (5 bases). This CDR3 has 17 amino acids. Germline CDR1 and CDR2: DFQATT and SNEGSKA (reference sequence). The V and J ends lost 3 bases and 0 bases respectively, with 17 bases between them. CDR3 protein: CSARGRVGGTTNEKLFF. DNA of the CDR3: TGCAGTGCTAGGGGACGAGTGGGTGGCACAACTAATGAAAAACTGTTTTTT.

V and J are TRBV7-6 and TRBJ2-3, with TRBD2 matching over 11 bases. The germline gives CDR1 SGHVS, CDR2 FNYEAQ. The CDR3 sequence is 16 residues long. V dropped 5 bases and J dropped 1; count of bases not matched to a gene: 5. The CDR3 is CASSPVAGGGTDTQYF. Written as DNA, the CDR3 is TGTGCCAGCAGCCCGGTAGCGGGGGGGGGCACAGATACGCAGTATTTT.

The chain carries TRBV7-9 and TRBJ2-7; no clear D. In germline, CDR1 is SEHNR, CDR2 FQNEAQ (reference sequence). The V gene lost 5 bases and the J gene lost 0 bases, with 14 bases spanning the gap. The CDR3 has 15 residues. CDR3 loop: CASSVTRYSSYEQYF. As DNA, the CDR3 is TGTGCCAGCAGCGTAACTCGCTATAGCTCCTACGAGCAGTACTTC.

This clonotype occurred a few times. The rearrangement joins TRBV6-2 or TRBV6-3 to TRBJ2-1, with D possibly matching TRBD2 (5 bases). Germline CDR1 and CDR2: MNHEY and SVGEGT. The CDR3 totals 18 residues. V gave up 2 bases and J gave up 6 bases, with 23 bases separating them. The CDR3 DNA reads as TGTGCCAGCAGTTACCTCCCCGGGAAGGACTTCAGATTCAATGAGCAGTTCTTC. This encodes CASSYLPGKDFRFNEQFF.

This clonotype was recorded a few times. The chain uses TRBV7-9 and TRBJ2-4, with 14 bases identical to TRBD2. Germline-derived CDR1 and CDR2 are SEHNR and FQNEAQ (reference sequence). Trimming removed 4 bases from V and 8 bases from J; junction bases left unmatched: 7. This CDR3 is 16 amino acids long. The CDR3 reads CASSSRLAGGPYIQYF. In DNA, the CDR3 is TGTGCCAGCAGCTCCAGACTAGCGGGGGGGCCGTACATTCAGTACTTC.

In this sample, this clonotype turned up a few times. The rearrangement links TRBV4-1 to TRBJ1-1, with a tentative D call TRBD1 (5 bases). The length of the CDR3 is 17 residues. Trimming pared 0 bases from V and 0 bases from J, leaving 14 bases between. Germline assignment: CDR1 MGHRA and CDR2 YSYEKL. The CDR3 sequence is CASSQDPTGGMNTEAFF. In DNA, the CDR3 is TGCGCCAGCAGCCAAGATCCTACAGGTGGTATGAACACTGAAGCTTTCTTT.

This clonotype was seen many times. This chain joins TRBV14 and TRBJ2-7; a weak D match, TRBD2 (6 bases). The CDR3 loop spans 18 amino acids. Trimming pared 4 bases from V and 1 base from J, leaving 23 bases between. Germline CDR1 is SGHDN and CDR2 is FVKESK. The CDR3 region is CASSPKIFSAGPSYEQYF. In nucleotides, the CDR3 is TGTGCCAGCAGCCCAAAGATATTTTCGGCGGGACCTTCCTACGAGCAGTACTTC. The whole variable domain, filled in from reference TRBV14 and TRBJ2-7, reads EAGVTQFPSHSVIEKGQTVTLRCDPISGHDNLYWYRRVMGKEIKFLLHFVKESKQDESGMPNNRFLAERTGGTYSTLKVQPAELEDSGVYFCASSPKIFSAGPSYEQYFGPGTRLTVT.

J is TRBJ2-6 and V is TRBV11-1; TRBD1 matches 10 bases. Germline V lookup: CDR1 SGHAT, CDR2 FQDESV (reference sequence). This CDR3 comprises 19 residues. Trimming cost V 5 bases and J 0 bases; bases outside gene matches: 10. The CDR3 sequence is CASSARTGGELSGANVLTF. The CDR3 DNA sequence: TGTGCCAGCAGCGCCAGGACAGGGGGTGAACTCTCTGGGGCCAACGTCCTGACTTTC.

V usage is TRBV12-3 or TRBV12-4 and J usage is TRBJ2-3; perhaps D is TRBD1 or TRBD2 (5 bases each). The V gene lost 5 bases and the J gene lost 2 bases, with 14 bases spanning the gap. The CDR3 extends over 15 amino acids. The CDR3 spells CASSNWGSLTDTQYF. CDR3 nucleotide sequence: TGTGCCAGCAGTAACTGGGGGTCCCTCACAGATACGCAGTATTTT.

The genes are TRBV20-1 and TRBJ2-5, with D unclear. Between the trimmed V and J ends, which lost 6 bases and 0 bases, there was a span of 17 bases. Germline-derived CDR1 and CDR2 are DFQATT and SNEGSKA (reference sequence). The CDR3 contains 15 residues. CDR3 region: CSAAPDGLYQETQYF. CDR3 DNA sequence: TGCAGTGCGGCTCCCGACGGGCTTTACCAAGAGACCCAGTACTTC.